Reported below is one T cell receptor beta chain. Source study methods: How many nucleated cells were present was estimated from reference gene primer amplification. Generated by immunoSEQ multiplex PCR, the TCRdb table keeps only in-frame clones and is missing some. Clone size and the V and J calls come from that table; the DNA yielded D and trimming. Among around 100,000 clones listed, about 83% were seen once. This sample stems from a study of blood T cell repertoires in COVID-19. Study-wide context: There were acute and convalescent COVID-19 samples, and they came from the United States, Italy and Spain.

Germline V gene sequence: CDR1 MGHDK, CDR2 SYGVNS. CDR3 length equals 15 residues. Trimming took off 5 bases at V and 3 bases at J, with 15 bases between the two ends. The chain uses TRBV25-1 and TRBJ2-3, with D possibly matching TRBD2 (6 bases). The sample comprised peripheral blood. The clonotype was recovered from a human donor in a cohort sampled during active COVID-19. CDR3 nucleotide sequence: TGTGCCAGCAGTTGGGCCAGGGAGGCGACAGATACGCAGTATTTT. This sequence encodes CASSWAREATDTQYF.